This TCR beta chain was sequenced during a study of T cell changes during pregnancy in multiple sclerosis. This clone turned up a few times. Assay: immunoSEQ multiplex PCR; the TCRdb copy retains only in-frame clones and omits some. This sample has approximately 65,000 clones, with 91% found just once. There are 16 residues in the CDR3. Germline trimming cut 6 bases from V and 3 bases from J; bases unmatched to any gene: 5. CDR1 and CDR2 (germline): SNHLY, FYNNEI. The chain is built from TRBV2 and TRBJ2-3, with 14 bases identical to TRBD2. The sample was CD4+ T cells from peripheral blood mononuclear cells, taken in the first trimester of pregnancy. This clonotype originated in a female donor with multiple sclerosis, enrolled in a pregnancy study. The CDR3 is CASRSTSGGGTDTQYF. DNA of the CDR3: TGTGCCAGCAGGTCGACTAGCGGGGGGGGGACAGATACGCAGTATTTT.